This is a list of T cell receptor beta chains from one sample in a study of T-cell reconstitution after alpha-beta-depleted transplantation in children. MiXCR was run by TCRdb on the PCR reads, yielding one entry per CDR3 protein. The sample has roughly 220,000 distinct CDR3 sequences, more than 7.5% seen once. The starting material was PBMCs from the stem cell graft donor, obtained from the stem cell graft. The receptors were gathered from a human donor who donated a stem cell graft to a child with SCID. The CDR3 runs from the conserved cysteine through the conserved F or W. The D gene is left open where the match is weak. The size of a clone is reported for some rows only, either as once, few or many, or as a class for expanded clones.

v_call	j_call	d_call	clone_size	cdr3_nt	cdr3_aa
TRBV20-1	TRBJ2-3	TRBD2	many	TGCAGTGCGCCCCGGTTCACGGGGGGTACAGATACGCAGTATTTT	CSAPRFTGGTDTQYF
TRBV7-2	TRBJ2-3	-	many	TGTGCCAGCAGCTTAGTTGGCAGGATGGGCACAGATACGCAGTATTTT	CASSLVGRMGTDTQYF
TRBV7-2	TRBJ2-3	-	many	TGTGCCAGCAGCCAAAGACCAGGGACCACAGATACGCAGTATTTT	CASSQRPGTTDTQYF
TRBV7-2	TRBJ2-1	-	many	TGTGCCAGCAGCCCGGGACTGATCTACAATGAGCAGTTCTTC	CASSPGLIYNEQFF
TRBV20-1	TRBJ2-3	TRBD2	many	TGCAGTGCTAGTCGGCGGGGGTACACAGATACGCAGTATTTT	CSASRRGYTDTQYF
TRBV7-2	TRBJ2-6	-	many	TGTGCCAGCAGCATTTTAAGCTCTGGGGCCAACGTCCTGACTTTC	CASSILSSGANVLTF
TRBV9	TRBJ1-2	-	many	TGTGCCAGCAGCGTAGAGGGGGGATCGGGTGGCTACACCTTC	CASSVEGGSGGYTF
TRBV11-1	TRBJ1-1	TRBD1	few	TGTGCCAGCAGCTTAGTGATCCCAGGGGGCTTCCGAGTTACTGAAGCTTTCTTT	CASSLVIPGGFRVTEAFF
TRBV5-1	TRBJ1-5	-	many	TGCGCCAGCAGCTTGGGGGACAAGAGCAATCAGCCCCAGCATTTT	CASSLGDKSNQPQHF
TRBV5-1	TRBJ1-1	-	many	TGCGCCAGCAGCTTCCGGGGGAACACTGAAGCTTTCTTT	CASSFRGNTEAFF
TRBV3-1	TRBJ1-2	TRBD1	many	TGTGCCAGCAGCCAGACAGGGGTCCCCATGAGAGGCTACACCTTC	CASSQTGVPMRGYTF
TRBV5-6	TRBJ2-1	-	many	TGTGCCAGCAGCTTGCGCCCCGGCCAGGGAGGAGGTGAGCAGTTCTTC	CASSLRPGQGGGEQFF
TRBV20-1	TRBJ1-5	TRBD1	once	TGCAGTGCGGGGGGACAGCCGCATAGCAATCAGCCCCAGCATTTT	CSAGGQPHSNQPQHF
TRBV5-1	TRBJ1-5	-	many	TGCGCCAGCAAAAGGAACGGGGATCAGAATCAGCCCCAGCATTTT	CASKRNGDQNQPQHF
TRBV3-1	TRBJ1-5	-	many	TGTGCCAGCAGCCAAGATCTGATCGTCCCAGGGCCCCAGCATTTT	CASSQDLIVPGPQHF
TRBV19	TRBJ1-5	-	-	TGTGCCAGTACCCGTGGGGGTCAGCCCCAGCATTTT	CASTRGGQPQHF
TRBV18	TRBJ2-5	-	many	TGTGCCAGCTCATCACCCCTCGGGGAAGAGACCCAGTACTTC	CASSSPLGEETQYF
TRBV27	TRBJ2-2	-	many	TGTGCCAGCAGTCCGCAAAACACCGGGGAGCTGTTTTTT	CASSPQNTGELFF
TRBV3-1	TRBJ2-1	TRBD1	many	TGTGCCAGCAGCCAACATGGGACAGACAATGAGCAGTTCTTC	CASSQHGTDNEQFF
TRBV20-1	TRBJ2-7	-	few	TGCAGTGCTAGAGGGATGAGGGCAGTCTACGAGCAGTACTTC	CSARGMRAVYEQYF
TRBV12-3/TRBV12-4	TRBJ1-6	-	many	TGTGCCAACCGCCCCGGGCGTTTTAATTCACCCCTCCACTTT	CANRPGRFNSPLHF
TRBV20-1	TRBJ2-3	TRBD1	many	TGCAGTGACTTGGGGACAGGGGCAGATACGCAGTATTTT	CSDLGTGADTQYF
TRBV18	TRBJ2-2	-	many	TGTGCCAGCTCACCACGCGAGAACACCGGGGAGCTGTTTTTT	CASSPRENTGELFF
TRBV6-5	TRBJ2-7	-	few	TGTGCCAGCAGTTACTCCTCTGGCCCCCACCTTTACGAGCAGTACTTC	CASSYSSGPHLYEQYF
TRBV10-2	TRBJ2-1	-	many	TGCGCCAGCAGGGGGGATTACAATGAGCAGTTCTTC	CASRGDYNEQFF
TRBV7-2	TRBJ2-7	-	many	TGTGCCAGCAGCTTAGAGGGGCCGGGGGAGCAGTACTTC	CASSLEGPGEQYF
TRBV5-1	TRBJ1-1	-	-	TGCACCAGCAGCTTGATGGAGAACACTGAAGCGTTCTTT	CTSSLMENTEAFF
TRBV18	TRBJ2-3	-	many	TGTGCCAGCTCATCCGGAATGGAGCTCACAGATACGCAGTATTTT	CASSSGMELTDTQYF